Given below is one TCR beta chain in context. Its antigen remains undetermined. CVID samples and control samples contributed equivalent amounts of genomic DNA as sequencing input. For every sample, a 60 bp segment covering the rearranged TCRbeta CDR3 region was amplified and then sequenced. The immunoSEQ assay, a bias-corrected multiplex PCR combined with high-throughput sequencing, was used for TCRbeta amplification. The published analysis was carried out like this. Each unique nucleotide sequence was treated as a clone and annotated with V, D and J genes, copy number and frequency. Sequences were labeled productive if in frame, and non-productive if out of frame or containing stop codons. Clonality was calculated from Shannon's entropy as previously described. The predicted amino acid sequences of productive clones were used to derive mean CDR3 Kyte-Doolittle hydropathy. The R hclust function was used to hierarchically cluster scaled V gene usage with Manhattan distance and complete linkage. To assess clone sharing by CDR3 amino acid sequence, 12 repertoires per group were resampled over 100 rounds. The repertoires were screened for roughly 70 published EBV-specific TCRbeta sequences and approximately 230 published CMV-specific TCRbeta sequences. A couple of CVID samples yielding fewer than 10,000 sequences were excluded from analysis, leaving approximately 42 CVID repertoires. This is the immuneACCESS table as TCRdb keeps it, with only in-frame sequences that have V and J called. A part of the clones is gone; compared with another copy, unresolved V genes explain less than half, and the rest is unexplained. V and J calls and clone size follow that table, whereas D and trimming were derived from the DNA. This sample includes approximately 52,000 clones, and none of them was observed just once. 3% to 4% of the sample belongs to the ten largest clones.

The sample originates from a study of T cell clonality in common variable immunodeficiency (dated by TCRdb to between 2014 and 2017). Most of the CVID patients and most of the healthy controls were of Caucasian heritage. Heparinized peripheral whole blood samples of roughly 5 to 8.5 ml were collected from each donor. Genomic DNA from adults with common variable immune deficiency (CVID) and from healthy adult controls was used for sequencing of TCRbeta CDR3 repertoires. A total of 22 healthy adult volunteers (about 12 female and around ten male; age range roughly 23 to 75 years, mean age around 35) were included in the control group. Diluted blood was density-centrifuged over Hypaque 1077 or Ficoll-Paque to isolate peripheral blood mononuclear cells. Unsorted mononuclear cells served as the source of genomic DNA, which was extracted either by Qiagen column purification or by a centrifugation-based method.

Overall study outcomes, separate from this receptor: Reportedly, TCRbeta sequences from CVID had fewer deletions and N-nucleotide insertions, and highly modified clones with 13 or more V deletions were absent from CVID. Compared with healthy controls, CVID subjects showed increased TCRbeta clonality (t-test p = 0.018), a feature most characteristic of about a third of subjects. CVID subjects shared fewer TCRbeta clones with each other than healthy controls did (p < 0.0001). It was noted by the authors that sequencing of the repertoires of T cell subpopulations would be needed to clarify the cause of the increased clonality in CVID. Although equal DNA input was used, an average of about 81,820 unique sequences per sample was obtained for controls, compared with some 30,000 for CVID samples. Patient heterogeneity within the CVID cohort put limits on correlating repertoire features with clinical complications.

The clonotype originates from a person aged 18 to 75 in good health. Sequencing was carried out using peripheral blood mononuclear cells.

Here the CDR3 is given as CASSFVASYNEQFF. CDR3 DNA (partial): TGTGCCAGCAGCTTCGTAGCCTCCTACAATGAG. The chain joins TRBV7-2 to TRBJ2-1; the D gene remains uncertain. The DNA ends 3 residues before the CDR3 does, and the rest of the CDR3 is filled in from the germline J gene. From cysteine to phenylalanine, the CDR3 is 14 amino acids long. The 33 bases shown cover part of the CDR3, and their frame starts at base 1. Trimming at the junction amounts to 3 bases on V and 0 bases on J, and the germline ends lie 6 bases apart. CDR1 and CDR2, looked up from the germline V gene, are SGHTA and FQGNSA. Outside the CDR3, residues come from the reference TRBV7-2 and TRBJ2-1 proteins, so the full variable domain is: GAGVSQSPSNKVTEKGKDVELRCDPISGHTALYWYRQSLGQGLEFLIYFQGNSAPDKSGLPSDRFSAERTGGSVSTLTIQRTQQEDSAVYLCASSFVASYNEQFFGPGTRLTVL.